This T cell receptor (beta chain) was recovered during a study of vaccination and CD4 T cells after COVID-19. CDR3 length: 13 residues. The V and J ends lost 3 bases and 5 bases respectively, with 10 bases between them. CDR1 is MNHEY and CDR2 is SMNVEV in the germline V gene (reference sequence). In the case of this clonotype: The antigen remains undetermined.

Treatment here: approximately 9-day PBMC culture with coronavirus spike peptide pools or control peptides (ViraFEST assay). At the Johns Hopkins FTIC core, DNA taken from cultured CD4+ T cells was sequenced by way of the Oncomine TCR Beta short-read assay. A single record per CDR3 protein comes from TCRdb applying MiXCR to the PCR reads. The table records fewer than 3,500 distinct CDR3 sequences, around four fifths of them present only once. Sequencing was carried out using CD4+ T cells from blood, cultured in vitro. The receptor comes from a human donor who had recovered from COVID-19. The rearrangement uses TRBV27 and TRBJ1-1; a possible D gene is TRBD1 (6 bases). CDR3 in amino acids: CASSLIGGTEAFF. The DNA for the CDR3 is TGTGCCAGCAGTTTGATAGGGGGGACTGAAGCTTTCTTT.